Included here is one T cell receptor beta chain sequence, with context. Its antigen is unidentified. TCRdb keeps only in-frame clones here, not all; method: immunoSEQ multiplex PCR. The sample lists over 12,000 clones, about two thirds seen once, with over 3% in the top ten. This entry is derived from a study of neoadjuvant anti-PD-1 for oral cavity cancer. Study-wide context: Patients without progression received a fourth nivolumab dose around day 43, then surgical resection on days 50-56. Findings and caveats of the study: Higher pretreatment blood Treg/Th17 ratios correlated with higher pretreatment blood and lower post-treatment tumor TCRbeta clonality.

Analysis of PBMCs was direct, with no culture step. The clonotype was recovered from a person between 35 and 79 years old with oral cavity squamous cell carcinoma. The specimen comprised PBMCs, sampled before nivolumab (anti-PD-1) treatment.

CDR3: CASSLLRGGPDTQYF. The CDR3 DNA reads TGTGCCAGCAGTTTATTGAGAGGGGGCCCAGATACGCAGTATTTT. This rearrangement joins TRBV28 to TRBJ2-3; 7 bases fit TRBD1. V was pared by 1 base and J by 4 bases, with 5 bases of the junction left unmatched. The V gene's germline CDR1 is MDHEN and CDR2 SYDVKM. The CDR3 spans 15 residues.